This T cell receptor (beta chain) was documented in a study of blood T cell repertoires in COVID-19. About the research overall: The United States, Italy and Spain were the sources of the acute and convalescent COVID-19 samples. T cells, B-cell-depleted T cells, or PBMCs supplied cDNA or gDNA.

A few counts support this clone. Under the authors' procedure: Reference gene primers were amplified, and this amplification served to estimate nucleated cell counts. This table comes from immunoSEQ multiplex PCR, and its TCRdb copy is limited to in-frame clones, with some not included. The DNA gave D and trimming, while V, J and clone size come from that table. This table has 75,000 to 95,000 clones, 79% appearing once. Germline CDR1 MGHRA, CDR2 YSYEKL. The ends were cut back, 6 bases at V and 6 bases at J, with 15 bases in the middle. The CDR3 is 14 amino acids. The sequencing sample was made of peripheral blood. V and J are TRBV4-1 and TRBJ1-3, with D possibly being TRBD1 (6 bases). This receptor was obtained from a woman older than 75 with active or convalescent COVID-19. The DNA of the CDR3 is TGCGCCAGCAGGGGCAGGGGTGATGAAAACACCATATATTTT. Translating gives CASRGRGDENTIYF.